These T cell receptor beta chains were read from a single sample in a study of blood T cells in healthy people across ages. TCRdb re-called the 5' RACE reads with MiXCR, one entry per CDR3 protein. The table has around 1,700,000 distinct CDR3 sequences, 28% seen once. Sequencing was done on a sample of blood. These receptors were collected from a woman aged 30 to 39 in good health. Each CDR3 is given with its conserved first and last residue. Expanded clones get a size class; other rows say once, few or many, or leave the size out.

clone size	J gene	V gene	CDR3 protein
few	TRBJ1-5	TRBV12-3/TRBV12-4	CASSLEQGRGQASSRPQHF
-	TRBJ2-7	TRBV7-9	CASSLGSGRGDVYEQYF
few	TRBJ1-4	TRBV9	CASSPTFDRNNEKLFF
few	TRBJ2-1	TRBV20-1	CSARDDVEQFF
many	TRBJ2-7	TRBV6-6	CASSYVGQRYEQYF
-	TRBJ2-3	TRBV9	CASSPRVNTDTQYF
-	TRBJ2-3	TRBV29-1	CSVAAPEGTQYF
many	TRBJ2-1	TRBV18	CASSPSVSSYNEQFF
many	TRBJ2-1	TRBV5-5	CASSRRQGSGNEQFF
-	TRBJ2-1	TRBV20-1	CSARIRLAGSSYNEQFF
-	TRBJ1-2	TRBV20-1	CSARPRTGRGYGYTF
-	TRBJ2-5	TRBV29-1	CSVWGVGTGYGQYF
many	TRBJ2-7	TRBV15	CATSRGQGESREQYF
many	TRBJ2-7	TRBV4-2	CASSQGLAGIYEQYF
-	TRBJ2-3	TRBV5-1	CASSPYRTNTDTQYF
many	TRBJ1-2	TRBV6-5	CASSYTDRGDYGYTF
-	TRBJ2-1	TRBV20-1	CSARGTSGHNEQFF
-	TRBJ2-1	TRBV29-1	CSVGQGFNEQFF
-	TRBJ2-2	TRBV7-9	CASSLRPPTSNTGERFF
-	TRBJ2-5	TRBV30	CAWGTQGPQETQYF
few	TRBJ2-1	TRBV7-2	CASSLTLSGNEQFF
once	TRBJ1-1	TRBV14	CASSQETGGWGTEAFF
-	TRBJ2-1	TRBV7-3	CASSLGFGDYNEQFF
-	TRBJ2-1	TRBV5-1	CASSLDGGVTNEQFF
-	TRBJ2-2	TRBV28	CASSFRTVGELFF
many	TRBJ2-5	TRBV20-1	CSARRAGGLQETQYF
few	TRBJ1-5	TRBV27	CASSLTGSVGYSNQPQHF
few	TRBJ2-1	TRBV29-1	CSVEDQAGSYNEQFF
many	TRBJ2-3	TRBV7-9	CASSLGGSGTSTDTQYF
few	TRBJ2-1	TRBV6-5	CASSSRTGGGEQFF
-	TRBJ2-3	TRBV28	CASSPQYSGGDPDTQYF
many	TRBJ2-3	TRBV5-4	CASTDRDTDTQYF
few	TRBJ2-3	TRBV9	CASSVEGRGATDTQYF
-	TRBJ2-7	TRBV10-3	CAISESEGNEQYF
many	TRBJ2-5	TRBV5-1	CASSPTGTILETQYF
many	TRBJ2-7	TRBV10-3	CAIGYGTDAYEQYF
-	TRBJ2-7	TRBV7-9	CASKGSTSYEQYF
-	-	TRBV20-1	CSAGGGGINEQYF
many	TRBJ2-5	TRBV7-9	CASSWVGVQETQYF
few	TRBJ1-5	TRBV6-2/TRBV6-3	CASRHDSNQPQHF
-	TRBJ2-6	TRBV3-1	CASSLYRPSSGANVLTF
-	TRBJ1-1	TRBV2	CASTRTLGSTEAFF
-	TRBJ1-1	TRBV5-1	CASSLEEVPNTEAFF
-	TRBJ2-5	TRBV5-1	CASISVAGETQYF
-	TRBJ1-5	TRBV4-1	CASSQRPRGPNQPQHF
many	TRBJ2-1	TRBV2	CASKTAGPYNEQFF
many	TRBJ2-5	TRBV20-1	CSLGVTETQYF
-	TRBJ2-1	TRBV11-1	CASSPIDRGHNERFF
few	TRBJ2-3	TRBV5-1	CASSLTTITGRDTQYF
-	TRBJ1-4	TRBV11-2	CASSAAGATNEKLFF
once	-	TRBV7-3	CASSLNSRAGTSSEQYF
few	TRBJ2-1	TRBV2	CASSERRTLLYNEQFF
-	TRBJ1-1	TRBV4-2	CASGQGGGRGGYTEAFF
many	TRBJ2-5	TRBV20-1	CSASPLAGSGQETQYF
few	TRBJ2-1	TRBV7-2	CASSSRRGRGPNEQFF
-	-	TRBV2	CASRRQVSSYNEQYF
once	TRBJ2-5	TRBV11-2	CASSLDGVVGNLYF